The rows below give T cell receptor beta chains drawn from one sample of a study of blood T cell repertoires in COVID-19. Measured with immunoSEQ multiplex PCR; TCRdb has only the in-frame clones, and not every one. The sample consists of fewer than 350,000 clones, less than 90% of them appearing once. Sequencing was performed on peripheral blood. The receptors shown here come from a woman aged 25 to 39 with COVID-19, enrolled during active disease. Each CDR3 is given with its conserved first and last residue. The D gene is left open where the match is weak. The size entry is marked missing in some rows and otherwise reads once, few, many or a size class.

length,J,size,V,D,CDR3,DNA
13,TRBJ2-7,NA,TRBV6-6,TRBD1,CASSYDRAREQYF,TGTGCCAGCAGTTACGACAGGGCTCGGGAGCAGTACTTC
12,TRBJ1-1,NA,TRBV29-1,NA,CSATDMNTEAFF,TGCAGCGCTACGGACATGAACACTGAAGCTTTCTTT
16,TRBJ2-5,NA,TRBV19,TRBD2,CASSKPGGPPGETQYF,TGTGCCAGTAGCAAGCCGGGGGGTCCTCCCGGGGAGACCCAGTACTTC
13,TRBJ1-1,NA,TRBV27,NA,CASSPQFLTEAFF,TGTGCCAGCAGTCCACAGTTCCTCACTGAAGCTTTCTTT
13,TRBJ1-2,once,TRBV5-1,NA,CASSLVSGEGYTF,TGCGCCAGCAGCTTGGTTTCCGGGGAGGGCTACACCTTC
15,TRBJ2-1,many,TRBV10-3,TRBD1,CAISTGDRGLNEQFF,TGTGCCATCAGTACCGGGGACAGGGGGCTCAATGAGCAGTTCTTC
11,TRBJ1-4,NA,TRBV30,NA,CRGSDLEKLFF,TGTAGGGGGTCGGATTTGGAAAAACTGTTTTTT
12,TRBJ1-1,NA,TRBV28,TRBD1,CASSSGQGSAFF,TGTGCCAGCAGTTCGGGACAGGGATCAGCTTTCTTT
13,TRBJ1-2,once,TRBV19,TRBD1,CASGRGQGGGYTF,TGTGCCAGTGGGCGAGGACAGGGGGGCGGCTACACCTTC
15,TRBJ2-3,NA,TRBV10-3,TRBD1,CAISDPGGKADTQYF,TGTGCCATCAGTGACCCAGGGGGTAAGGCAGATACGCAGTATTTT
15,TRBJ2-1,NA,TRBV6-5,TRBD1,CASRLDRGTFESQFF,TGTGCCAGCAGACTAGACAGGGGAACCTTCGAATCGCAGTTCTTC
11,TRBJ2-5,once,TRBV2,TRBD2,CASGGGETQYF,TGTGCCAGCGGGGGGGGAGAGACCCAGTACTTC
18,TRBJ1-4,NA,TRBV7-2,NA,CASSGLGGTDAHNEKLFF,TGTGCCAGCAGCGGGCTTGGGGGGACTGACGCCCATAATGAAAAACTGTTTTTT
15,TRBJ1-1,NA,TRBV5-1,TRBD1,CASSWGQGLNTEAFF,TGCGCCAGCAGCTGGGGACAGGGCCTGAACACTGAAGCTTTCTTT
11,TRBJ1-5,NA,TRBV6-2/TRBV6-3,NA,CASSTGDPQHF,TGTGCCAGCAGCACGGGGGACCCCCAGCATTTT
16,TRBJ2-7,once,TRBV4-1,TRBD2,CASSPGARLASEEQYF,TGCGCCAGCAGCCCCGGGGCGAGACTAGCCTCGGAGGAGCAGTACTTC
16,TRBJ2-1,NA,TRBV5-1,TRBD2,CASSFRGLGAYNEQFF,TGCGCCAGCAGCTTTAGGGGACTAGGGGCCTACAATGAGCAGTTCTTC
17,TRBJ1-2,once,TRBV5-1,TRBD1,CASRSPGTGGEGYGYTF,TGCGCCAGCAGGTCACCCGGGACAGGGGGAGAAGGCTATGGCTACACCTTC
15,TRBJ2-7,NA,TRBV5-4,NA,CASSLGGLSSYEQYF,TGTGCCAGCAGCTTGGGGGGACTTAGCTCCTACGAGCAGTACTTC
14,TRBJ2-3,NA,TRBV7-9,NA,CASSMTSAADTQYF,TGTGCCAGCAGCATGACTTCTGCAGCAGATACGCAGTATTTT
13,TRBJ2-7,NA,TRBV7-8,TRBD1,CASGWAGGYEQYF,TGTGCCAGCGGATGGGCAGGGGGATACGAGCAGTACTTC
16,TRBJ2-3,NA,TRBV28,TRBD2,CASSLLGGGRVDTQYF,TGTGCCAGCAGTTTACTAGGCGGGGGGAGGGTAGATACGCAGTATTTT
14,TRBJ2-1,NA,TRBV6-5,NA,CASRIGPLKSEQFF,TGTGCCAGCAGAATAGGCCCACTAAAAAGTGAGCAGTTCTTC
15,TRBJ1-6,NA,TRBV27,NA,CASSPENWVGSPLHF,TGTGCCAGCAGTCCGGAGAATTGGGTAGGATCACCCCTCCACTTT
14,TRBJ2-1,NA,TRBV18,NA,CASSPEGFHNEQFF,TGTGCCAGCTCACCAGAGGGTTTCCACAATGAGCAGTTCTTC
15,TRBJ2-5,NA,TRBV27,NA,CASSPGTLGLGTQYF,TGTGCCAGCAGTCCCGGGACACTGGGGTTGGGGACCCAGTACTTC
15,TRBJ2-3,NA,TRBV13,TRBD2,CASSTGTSTTDTQYF,TGTGCCAGCAGCACCGGGACTAGTACTACAGATACGCAGTATTTT
16,TRBJ2-1,once,TRBV19,TRBD2,CASSDPRGGSYNEQFF,TGTGCCAGTAGTGACCCCCGGGGGGGATCCTACAATGAGCAGTTCTTC
15,TRBJ1-4,once,TRBV18,NA,CASSPRTGQGEKLFF,TGTGCCAGCTCACCAAGAACAGGTCAGGGAGAAAAACTGTTTTTT
14,TRBJ1-2,NA,TRBV5-1,TRBD1,CASSWGQGGYGYTF,TGCGCCAGCAGCTGGGGACAGGGAGGCTATGGCTACACCTTC
15,TRBJ1-5,NA,TRBV30,TRBD1,CAWSSSGQYNQPQHF,TGTGCCTGGAGTTCTTCGGGACAGTACAATCAGCCCCAGCATTTT
14,TRBJ1-1,NA,TRBV2,NA,CASSWTDMNTEAFF,TGTGCCAGCAGTTGGACAGACATGAACACTGAAGCTTTCTTT
12,TRBJ2-3,once,TRBV10-3,NA,CAISGGTDTQYF,TGTGCCATCAGCGGGGGCACAGATACGCAGTATTTT
13,TRBJ2-1,NA,TRBV14,NA,CASSLTLYSEQFF,TGTGCCAGCAGCCTAACTCTGTATTCTGAGCAGTTCTTC
16,TRBJ1-5,once,TRBV28,NA,CASSQREREFGQPQHF,TGTGCCAGCAGCCAGCGCGAGAGGGAATTCGGGCAGCCCCAGCATTTT
15,TRBJ1-2,NA,TRBV3-1/TRBV3-2,NA,CASSQGFQGNYGYTF,TGTGCCAGCAGCCAAGGGTTCCAGGGAAACTATGGCTACACCTTC
15,TRBJ2-7,NA,TRBV28,TRBD1,CASSFMGQGLNEQYF,TGTGCCAGCAGTTTTATGGGACAGGGTTTAAACGAGCAGTACTTC
13,TRBJ1-2,NA,TRBV7-8,NA,CASSSRSGDGYTF,TGTGCCAGCAGCTCCAGATCGGGGGATGGCTACACCTTC
14,TRBJ1-3,NA,TRBV6-5,NA,CASSTDRSGNTIYF,TGTGCCAGCAGTACGGACAGATCTGGAAACACCATATATTTT
13,TRBJ2-4,NA,TRBV19,NA,CARGSRCQNIQYF,TGTGCCAGAGGGAGTAGGTGCCAAAACATTCAGTACTTC
15,TRBJ1-1,NA,TRBV11-1,NA,CASSRMQGSNTEAFF,TGTGCCAGCAGCCGGATGCAGGGTTCGAACACTGAAGCTTTCTTT
16,TRBJ1-5,NA,TRBV4-1,TRBD1,CASSQVPRGRDQPQHF,TGCGCCAGCAGCCAAGTCCCCAGGGGGCGCGATCAGCCCCAGCATTTT
13,TRBJ1-5,NA,TRBV2,NA,CASRRLLNQPQHF,TGTGCCAGCAGGAGACTCCTTAATCAGCCCCAGCATTTT
17,TRBJ2-3,NA,TRBV4-2,NA,CASSDPTGGWGANTQYF,TGTGCCAGCAGCGACCCTACGGGAGGATGGGGGGCAAATACGCAGTATTTT
14,TRBJ2-7,NA,TRBV2,TRBD1,CASRSGTGSYEQYF,TGTGCCAGCAGGTCCGGGACAGGTTCCTACGAGCAGTACTTC
15,TRBJ2-2,NA,TRBV19,NA,CASTSSQGGAGELFF,TGTGCCAGTACGTCCTCTCAGGGGGGTGCCGGGGAGCTGTTTTTT
12,TRBJ1-2,NA,TRBV6-5,NA,CASSGVRVGYTF,TGTGCCAGCAGCGGCGTCAGGGTTGGCTACACCTTC
16,TRBJ1-5,once,TRBV7-2,NA,CASSLLGRGGNQPQHF,TGTGCCAGCAGCCTACTGGGACGTGGGGGGAATCAGCCCCAGCATTTT
16,TRBJ1-4,NA,TRBV3-1/TRBV3-2,TRBD1,CASSQVPAGGGEKLFF,TGTGCCAGCAGCCAAGTCCCCGCAGGGGGCGGAGAAAAACTGTTTTTT